A single sample is the source of the 21 T cell receptor beta chains below, sequenced in a study of T-cell reconstitution after alpha-beta-depleted transplantation in children. A library of TCRbeta sequences, prepared with unique molecular identifiers, was generated. TCRdb fed the PCR reads into MiXCR, producing one record per CDR3 protein. Here the sample spans around 72,000 distinct CDR3 sequences, 4.9% being singletons. The material was PBMCs, mostly from graft donor cells, obtained 180 days after TCRalphabeta/CD19-depleted stem cell transplant. The receptors come from a boy younger than two who had a stem cell transplant for acute myeloid leukemia, so the T cells may come from the graft donor.

This clonotype appeared many times. The gene calls are TRBV12-3 or TRBV12-4 and TRBJ2-2; 8 nucleotides line up with TRBD1. The CDR3 length is 15 residues. With 5 bases clipped from V and 4 bases from J, the junction kept 6 bases outside the gene matches. The CDR3 DNA follows: TGTGCCAGCAGTGCCAGGGGGCGCGTCACCGGGGAGCTGTTTTTT. Its translation: CASSARGRVTGELFF.

This clonotype came up many times. The rearrangement links TRBV19 to TRBJ2-1; 7 positions agree with TRBD1. Germline V gene lookup returns CDR1 LNHDA and CDR2 SQIVND (reference sequence). The CDR3 is made up of 15 amino acids. V shed 5 bases and J 4 bases; nucleotides not matched to a gene: 8. CDR3 DNA: TGTGCCAGTAGTTCCCGACAGGGAACTTACAATGAGCAGTTCTTC. Protein product: CASSSRQGTYNEQFF.

This clonotype was observed at least ten times. The chain links TRBV6-5 to TRBJ2-3; 7 bases agree with TRBD1. Germline assignment: CDR1 MNHEY and CDR2 SVGAGI. This CDR3 comprises 15 residues. Trimming cost V 2 bases and J 4 bases; bases outside gene matches: 6. The chain's CDR3 is CASSYAGTAPDTQYF. In DNA, the CDR3 is TGTGCCAGCAGTTACGCTGGGACAGCCCCAGATACGCAGTATTTT.

The table lists this clonotype with many counts. The CDR3 DNA reads as TGTGCCAGCAGCTTGAACGGACTAGCGGACAATGAGCAGTTCTTC. It is translated as CASSLNGLADNEQFF. The chain combines TRBV11-3 with TRBJ2-1, with 10 bases matching TRBD2. The CDR3 contains 15 residues. CDR1 SGHNT and CDR2 YENEEA come from the germline V gene. The V segment lost 3 bases and the J segment 5 bases; nucleotides outside the gene matches: 4.

This clonotype was seen ten or more times. This chain uses TRBV5-1 with TRBJ2-7; TRBD1 agrees at 11 bases. The germline V gene encodes CDR1 SGHRS and CDR2 YFSETQ. The ends lost 4 bases at V and 2 bases at J; junction bases unmatched: 5. The CDR3 extends over 15 amino acids. CDR3 DNA sequence: TGCGCCAGCAGCGCCTCGGGACAGGGGGCCTACGAGCAGTACTTC. Its translation: CASSASGQGAYEQYF.

This clonotype appeared many times. This chain connects TRBV4-3 to TRBJ2-1; D remains unclear. The germline V gene encodes CDR1 LGHNA and CDR2 YSLEER. The CDR3 has 13 amino acids. Trimming took off 5 bases at V and 1 base at J, with 6 bases between the two ends. The CDR3 here is CASSGVSYNEQFF. CDR3 nucleotide sequence: TGCGCCAGCAGCGGGGTGTCCTACAATGAGCAGTTCTTC.

In its sample, this clonotype was seen many times. The chain uses TRBV20-1 and TRBJ1-4, with a tentative D call TRBD1 (6 bases). The CDR3 consists of 15 residues. Between the trimmed V and J ends, which lost 2 bases and 5 bases, there was a span of 15 bases. The germline V gene encodes CDR1 DFQATT and CDR2 SNEGSKA (reference sequence). The CDR3 loop reads CSARSGRGLNEKLFF. The CDR3, as DNA: TGCAGTGCTAGAAGCGGCAGGGGATTGAATGAAAAACTGTTTTTT.

This clonotype was seen ten or more times. The chain combines TRBV10-3 with TRBJ2-5, with D perhaps TRBD1 (5 bases). The CDR3 consists of 14 residues. The germline V and J ends were trimmed by 4 bases and 5 bases, with 14 bases remaining between them. Per germline, CDR1 ENHRY and CDR2 SYGVKD. The CDR3 sequence: CAISGPGYEETQYF. The CDR3 nucleotides read TGTGCCATCAGTGGCCCAGGGTACGAGGAGACCCAGTACTTC.

The gene calls are TRBV7-6 and TRBJ1-1; 8 positions match TRBD1. Germline CDR1 SGHVS, CDR2 FNYEAQ. Unmatched junction bases numbered 7, after V lost 2 bases and J lost 5 bases. The CDR3 is 15 residues long. The CDR3 loop reads CASSLSGQGGTEAFF. As DNA, the CDR3 is TGTGCCAGCAGCTTATCTGGACAGGGTGGGACTGAAGCTTTCTTT.

This clonotype has at least ten counts. The V gene is TRBV5-8, the J gene TRBJ2-5; 8 nucleotides align to TRBD1. The V gene end was trimmed by 4 bases and the J gene end by 5 bases; junction bases not matched to a gene: 4. CDR3 length: 13 residues. CDR1 is SGHTS and CDR2 is YDEGEE in the germline V gene. CDR3 region: CASSQGAWETQYF. CDR3 nucleotides: TGTGCCAGCAGCCAGGGGGCGTGGGAGACCCAGTACTTC.

This clonotype was detected ten times or more. The chain carries TRBV30 and TRBJ2-1; no clear D. The CDR3 contains 14 residues. Germline CDR1 and CDR2: GTSNPN and SVGIG (reference sequence). V was cut by 2 bases and J by 3 bases, with 11 bases left in between. As DNA, the CDR3 is TGTGCCTGGAGTCTTCTAGTTAGCTACAATGAGCAGTTCTTC. This codes for CAWSLLVSYNEQFF.

The sample holds many counts of this clonotype. The chain is built from TRBV29-1 and TRBJ2-1, with 8 positions matching TRBD2. The ends lost 6 bases at V and 9 bases at J; junction bases unmatched: 10. The CDR3 extends over 13 amino acids. The germline V gene encodes CDR1 SQVTM and CDR2 ANQGSEA. Written as DNA, the CDR3 is TGCAGCGTGGCCCTGCGGGGGGTGGGTGAGCAGTTCTTC. Translated, it gives CSVALRGVGEQFF.

At least ten counts were recorded for this clonotype. This CDR3 reads CSARLHEGPNTEAFF. DNA of the CDR3: TGCAGTGCTAGGTTGCATGAGGGGCCGAACACTGAAGCTTTCTTT. The chain joins TRBV20-1 to TRBJ1-1, with D possibly being TRBD1 (5 bases). This CDR3 has 15 amino acids. Trimming took 3 bases from V and 1 from J, leaving 15 bases between them. Germline V gene sequence: CDR1 DFQATT, CDR2 SNEGSKA (reference sequence).

This clonotype was observed at least ten times. V gene TRBV5-5 combines with J gene TRBJ2-6, with D perhaps matching TRBD1 or TRBD2 (5 bases each). V dropped 1 base and J dropped 0 bases, with 14 bases sitting between them. Per germline, CDR1 SGHKS and CDR2 YYEKEE (reference sequence). The CDR3 covers 18 residues. The CDR3 sequence: CASSLFGGALSGANVLTF. The CDR3 DNA sequence: TGTGCCAGCAGCTTGTTTGGGGGTGCACTCTCTGGGGCCAACGTCCTGACTTTC.

This clonotype has at least ten counts. The chain has TRBV20-1 and TRBJ2-5, with D possibly being TRBD1 (5 bases). This CDR3 comprises 15 residues. Germline V gene lookup returns CDR1 DFQATT and CDR2 SNEGSKA (reference sequence). V was trimmed by 0 bases and J by 1 base, leaving 12 bases between them. Here the CDR3 DNA reads TGCAGTGCTAGAGATCAGGGAAGGGTCCAAGAGACCCAGTACTTC. Its protein is CSARDQGRVQETQYF.

This clonotype was counted ten times or more. The V call is TRBV19, the J call TRBJ1-2; 7 bases match TRBD1. V lost 4 bases and J lost 7; bases outside the gene matches: 12. This CDR3 has 15 amino acids. Germline CDR1 reads LNHDA; CDR2 reads SQIVND (reference sequence). The CDR3 sequence: CASSTTLDRASGYTF. The CDR3 nucleotides are TGTGCCAGTAGTACCACCCTCGACAGGGCGTCTGGCTACACCTTC. Supplemented by reference TRBV19 and TRBJ1-2, the full variable domain reads DGGITQSPKYLFRKEGQNVTLSCEQNLNHDAMYWYRQDPGQGLRLIYYSQIVNDFQKGDIAEGYSVSREKKESFPLTVTSAQKNPTAFYLCASSTTLDRASGYTFGSGTRLTVV.

There are many counts of this clonotype. The rearrangement uses TRBV5-1 and TRBJ2-2, with 9 positions matching TRBD1. Trimming cost V 4 bases and J 1 base; bases outside gene matches: 5. The CDR3 is 16 residues long. Germline loops: CDR1 SGHRS, CDR2 YFSETQ. CDR3: CASSPGTGMNTGELFF. CDR3 DNA sequence: TGCGCCAGCAGCCCCGGGACAGGGATGAACACCGGGGAGCTGTTTTTT.

This clonotype has ten or more counts. V usage is TRBV7-9 and J usage is TRBJ2-7; unclear D gene. The germline gives CDR1 SEHNR, CDR2 FQNEAQ (reference sequence). The CDR3 is 13 amino acids. The V end was cut by 3 bases, the J end by 2 bases, with 8 bases between. CDR3 residues: CASSFGGTYEQYF. For the CDR3, the DNA is TGTGCCAGCAGCTTCGGCGGAACCTACGAGCAGTACTTC.

This clonotype was seen repeatedly, ten times or more. The gene calls are TRBV29-1 and TRBJ2-7; 8 bases are shared with TRBD2. After removal of 4 bases from V and 5 bases from J, the junction contained 16 bases not matched to a gene. Germline V gene sequence: CDR1 SQVTM, CDR2 ANQGSEA. The CDR3 has 16 residues. The CDR3 protein is CSVGGPARGAVNEQYF. CDR3 nucleotide sequence: TGCAGCGTTGGCGGTCCAGCGCGGGGGGCTGTAAACGAGCAGTACTTC.

This clonotype was counted at least ten times. This rearrangement joins TRBV7-2 to TRBJ2-3; possible D gene TRBD2, 6 bases. Trimming took 3 bases from V and 3 from J, leaving 10 bases between them. CDR1 and CDR2 from the germline V gene are SGHTA and FQGNSA. The CDR3 is 14 amino acids. Written as DNA, the CDR3 is TGTGCCAGCAGCTTCGGGGCGGGAACAGATACGCAGTATTTT. Translation gives CASSFGAGTDTQYF.

Many counts were recorded for this clonotype. CDR3: CASSQDLAGEQFF. For the CDR3, the DNA is TGTGCCAGCAGCCAAGACCTAGCGGGGGAGCAGTTCTTC. This chain uses TRBV4-2 with TRBJ2-1; TRBD2 aligns across 9 bases. The length of the CDR3 is 13 residues. CDR1 LGHNA and CDR2 YNFKEQ come from the germline V gene. V lost 0 bases to trimming and J lost 10 bases; unmatched junction nucleotides: 1.